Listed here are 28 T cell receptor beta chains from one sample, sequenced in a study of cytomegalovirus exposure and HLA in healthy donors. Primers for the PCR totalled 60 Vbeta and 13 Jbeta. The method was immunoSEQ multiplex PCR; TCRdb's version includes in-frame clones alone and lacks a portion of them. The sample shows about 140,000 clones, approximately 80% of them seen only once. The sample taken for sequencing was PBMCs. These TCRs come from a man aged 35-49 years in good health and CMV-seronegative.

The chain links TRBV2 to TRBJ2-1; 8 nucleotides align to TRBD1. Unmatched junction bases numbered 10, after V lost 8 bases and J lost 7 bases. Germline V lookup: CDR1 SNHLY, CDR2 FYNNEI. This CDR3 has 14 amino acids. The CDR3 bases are TGTGCCAGCCTACGGGACAGGTCGAGTAATGAGCAGTTCTTC. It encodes CASLRDRSSNEQFF.

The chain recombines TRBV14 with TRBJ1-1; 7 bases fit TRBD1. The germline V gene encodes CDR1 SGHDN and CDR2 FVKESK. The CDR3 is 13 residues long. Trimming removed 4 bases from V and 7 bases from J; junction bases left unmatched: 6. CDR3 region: CASSLRRDSEAFF. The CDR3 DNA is TGTGCCAGCAGCCTTAGGAGGGACAGTGAAGCTTTCTTT.

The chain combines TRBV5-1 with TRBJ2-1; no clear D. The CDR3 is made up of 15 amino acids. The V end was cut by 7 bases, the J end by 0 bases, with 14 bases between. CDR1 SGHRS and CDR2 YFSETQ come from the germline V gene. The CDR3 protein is CASVLVPGSYNEQFF. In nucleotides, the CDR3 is TGCGCCAGCGTCCTAGTTCCGGGCTCCTACAATGAGCAGTTCTTC.

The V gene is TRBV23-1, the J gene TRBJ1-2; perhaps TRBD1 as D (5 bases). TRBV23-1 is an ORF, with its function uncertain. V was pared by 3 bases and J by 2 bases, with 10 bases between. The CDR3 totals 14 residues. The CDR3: CASSHGGGNYGYTF. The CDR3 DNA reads TGCGCCAGCAGTCATGGGGGGGGAAACTATGGCTACACCTTC.

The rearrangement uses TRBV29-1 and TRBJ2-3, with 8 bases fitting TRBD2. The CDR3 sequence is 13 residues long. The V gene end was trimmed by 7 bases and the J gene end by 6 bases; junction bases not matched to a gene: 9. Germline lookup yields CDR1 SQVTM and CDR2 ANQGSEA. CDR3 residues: CSAHKIAGDTQYF. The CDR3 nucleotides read TGCAGCGCCCACAAGATAGCGGGGGATACGCAGTATTTT.

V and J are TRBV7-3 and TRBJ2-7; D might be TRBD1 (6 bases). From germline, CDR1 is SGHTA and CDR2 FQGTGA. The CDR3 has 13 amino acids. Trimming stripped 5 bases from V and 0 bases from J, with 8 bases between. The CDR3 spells CASSRDNSYEQYF. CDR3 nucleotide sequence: TGTGCCAGCAGCCGGGACAACTCCTACGAGCAGTACTTC.

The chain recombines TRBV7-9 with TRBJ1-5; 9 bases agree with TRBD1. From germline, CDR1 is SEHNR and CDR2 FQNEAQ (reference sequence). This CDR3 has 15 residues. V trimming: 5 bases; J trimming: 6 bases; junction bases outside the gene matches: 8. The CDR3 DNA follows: TGTGCCAGCAGCCCCGGGACAGGGATGGGTCAGCCCCAGCATTTT. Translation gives CASSPGTGMGQPQHF.

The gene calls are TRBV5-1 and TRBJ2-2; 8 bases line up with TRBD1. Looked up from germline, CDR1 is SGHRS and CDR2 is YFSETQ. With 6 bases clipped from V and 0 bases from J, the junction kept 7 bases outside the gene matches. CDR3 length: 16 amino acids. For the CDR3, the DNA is TGCGCCAGCACTCCCGGGACAGGCGCGAACACCGGGGAGCTGTTTTTT. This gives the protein CASTPGTGANTGELFF.

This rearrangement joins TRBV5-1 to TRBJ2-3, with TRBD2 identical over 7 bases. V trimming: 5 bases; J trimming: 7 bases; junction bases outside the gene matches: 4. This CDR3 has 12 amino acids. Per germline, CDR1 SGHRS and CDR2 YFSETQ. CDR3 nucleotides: TGCGCCAGCAGGCGGGACTACCATACGCAGTATTTT. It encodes CASRRDYHTQYF.

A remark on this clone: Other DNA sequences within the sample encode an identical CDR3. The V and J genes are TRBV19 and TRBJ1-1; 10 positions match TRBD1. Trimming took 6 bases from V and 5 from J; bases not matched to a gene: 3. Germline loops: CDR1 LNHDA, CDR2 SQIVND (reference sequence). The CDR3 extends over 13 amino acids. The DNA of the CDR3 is TGTGCCAGTAGGGACAGGGGGTGGACTGAAGCTTTCTTT. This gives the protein CASRDRGWTEAFF.

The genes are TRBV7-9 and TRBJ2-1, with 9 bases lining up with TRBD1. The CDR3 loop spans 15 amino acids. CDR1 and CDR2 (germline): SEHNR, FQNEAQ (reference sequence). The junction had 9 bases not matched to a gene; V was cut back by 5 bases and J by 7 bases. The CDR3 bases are TGTGCCAGCAGCGAGACCGGACAGGGGATTAATGAGCAGTTCTTC. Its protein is CASSETGQGINEQFF.

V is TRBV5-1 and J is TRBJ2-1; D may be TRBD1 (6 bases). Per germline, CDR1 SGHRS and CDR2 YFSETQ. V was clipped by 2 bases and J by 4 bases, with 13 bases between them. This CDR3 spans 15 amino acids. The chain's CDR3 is CASSFSGAQYNEQFF. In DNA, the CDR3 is TGCGCCAGCAGCTTCTCAGGGGCGCAATACAATGAGCAGTTCTTC.

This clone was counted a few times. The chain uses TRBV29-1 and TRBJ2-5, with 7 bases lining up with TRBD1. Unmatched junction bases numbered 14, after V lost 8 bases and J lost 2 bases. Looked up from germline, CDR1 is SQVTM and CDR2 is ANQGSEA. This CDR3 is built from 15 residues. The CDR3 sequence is CSLTLQTGSQETQYF. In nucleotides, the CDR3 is TGCAGCTTAACCCTGCAGACAGGGAGTCAAGAGACCCAGTACTTC.

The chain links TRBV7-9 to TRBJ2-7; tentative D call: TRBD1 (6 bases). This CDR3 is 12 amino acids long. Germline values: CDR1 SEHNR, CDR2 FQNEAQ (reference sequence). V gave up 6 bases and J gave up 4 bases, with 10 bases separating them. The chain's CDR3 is CASRTTGYEQYF. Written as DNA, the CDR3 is TGTGCCAGCAGGACAACAGGGTACGAGCAGTACTTC.

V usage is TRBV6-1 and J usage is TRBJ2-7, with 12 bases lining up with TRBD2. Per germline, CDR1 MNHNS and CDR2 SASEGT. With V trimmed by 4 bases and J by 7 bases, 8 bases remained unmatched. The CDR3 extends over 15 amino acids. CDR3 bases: TGTGCCAGCAGTGCTCAGACTAGCGGGGGAAGAGAGCAGTACTTC. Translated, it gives CASSAQTSGGREQYF.

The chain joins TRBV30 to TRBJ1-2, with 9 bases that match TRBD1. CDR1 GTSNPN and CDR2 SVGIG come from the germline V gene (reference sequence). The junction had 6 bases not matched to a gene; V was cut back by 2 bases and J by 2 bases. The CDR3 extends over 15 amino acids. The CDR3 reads CAWSLAGTGNYGYTF. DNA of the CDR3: TGTGCCTGGAGTCTCGCCGGGACAGGGAACTATGGCTACACCTTC.

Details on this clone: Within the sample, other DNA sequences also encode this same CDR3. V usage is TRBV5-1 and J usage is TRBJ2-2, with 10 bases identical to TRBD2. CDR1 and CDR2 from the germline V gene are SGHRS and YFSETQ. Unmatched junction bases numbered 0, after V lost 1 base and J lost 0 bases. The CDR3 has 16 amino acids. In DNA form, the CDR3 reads TGCGCCAGCAGCTTGCTAGCGGGGGCGAACACCGGGGAGCTGTTTTTT. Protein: CASSLLAGANTGELFF.

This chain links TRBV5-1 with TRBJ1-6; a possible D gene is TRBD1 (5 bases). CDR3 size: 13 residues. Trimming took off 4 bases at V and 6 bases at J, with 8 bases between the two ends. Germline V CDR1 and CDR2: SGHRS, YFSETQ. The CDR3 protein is CASSIQGNSPLHF. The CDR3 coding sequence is TGCGCCAGCAGCATCCAGGGTAATTCACCCCTCCACTTT.

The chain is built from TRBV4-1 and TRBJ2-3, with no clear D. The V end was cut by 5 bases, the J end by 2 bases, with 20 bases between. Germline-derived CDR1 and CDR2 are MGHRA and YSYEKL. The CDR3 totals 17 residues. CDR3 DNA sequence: TGCGCCAGCAGCGCCCCCTCCTCTACCAGGCCCACAGATACGCAGTATTTT. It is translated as CASSAPSSTRPTDTQYF.

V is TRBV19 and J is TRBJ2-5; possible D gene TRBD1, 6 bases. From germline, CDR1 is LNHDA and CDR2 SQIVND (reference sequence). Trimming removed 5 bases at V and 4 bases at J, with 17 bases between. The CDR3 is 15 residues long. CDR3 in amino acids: CASSAKHRAGETQYF. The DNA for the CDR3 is TGTGCCAGTAGTGCGAAGCACAGGGCGGGAGAGACCCAGTACTTC.

The CDR3 sequence: CASKSGGNNEQFF. The CDR3 DNA follows: TGTGCCAGCAAGAGCGGGGGGAATAATGAGCAGTTCTTC. The V call is TRBV27, the J call TRBJ2-1; 9 bases match TRBD2. This CDR3 spans 13 amino acids. Germline CDR1 reads MNHEY; CDR2 reads SMNVEV (reference sequence). V shed 7 bases and J 7 bases; nucleotides not matched to a gene: 5.

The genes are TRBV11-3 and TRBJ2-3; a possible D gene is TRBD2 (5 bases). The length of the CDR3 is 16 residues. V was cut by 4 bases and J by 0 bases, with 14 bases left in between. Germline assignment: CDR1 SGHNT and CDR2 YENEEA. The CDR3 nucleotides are TGTGCCAGCAGCTCCTATAGCGAGCCAAGCACAGATACGCAGTATTTT. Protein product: CASSSYSEPSTDTQYF. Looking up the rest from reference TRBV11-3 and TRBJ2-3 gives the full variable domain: EAGVVQSPRYKIIEKKQPVAFWCNPISGHNTLYWYLQNLGQGPELLIRYENEEAVDDSQLPKDRFSAERLKGVDSTLKIQPAELGDSAVYLCASSSYSEPSTDTQYFGPGTRLTVL.

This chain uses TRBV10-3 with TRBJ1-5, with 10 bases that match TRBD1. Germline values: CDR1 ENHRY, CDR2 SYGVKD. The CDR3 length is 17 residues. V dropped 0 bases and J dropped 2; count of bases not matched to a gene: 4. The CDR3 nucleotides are TGTGCCATCAGTGAGTCTCAGGGACAGGGGCGCAATCAGCCCCAGCATTTT. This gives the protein CAISESQGQGRNQPQHF.

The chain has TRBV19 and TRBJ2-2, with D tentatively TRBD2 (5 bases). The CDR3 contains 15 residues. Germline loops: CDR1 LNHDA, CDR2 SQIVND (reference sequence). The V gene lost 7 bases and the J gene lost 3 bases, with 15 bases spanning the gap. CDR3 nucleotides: TGTGCCAGTACTGGAGCGGCAGGTTACACCGGGGAGCTGTTTTTT. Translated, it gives CASTGAAGYTGELFF.

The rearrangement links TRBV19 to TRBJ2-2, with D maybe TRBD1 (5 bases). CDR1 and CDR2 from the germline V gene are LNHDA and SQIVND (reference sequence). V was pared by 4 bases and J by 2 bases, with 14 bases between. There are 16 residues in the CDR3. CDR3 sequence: CASSSGRATNTGELFF. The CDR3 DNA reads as TGTGCCAGTAGTAGTGGCAGGGCAACAAACACCGGGGAGCTGTTTTTT.

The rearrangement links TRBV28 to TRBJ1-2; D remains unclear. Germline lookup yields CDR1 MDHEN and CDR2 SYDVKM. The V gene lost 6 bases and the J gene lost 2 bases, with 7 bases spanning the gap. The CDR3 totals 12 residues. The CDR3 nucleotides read TGTGCCAGCAGCCACGAGAACTATGGCTACACCTTC. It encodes CASSHENYGYTF.

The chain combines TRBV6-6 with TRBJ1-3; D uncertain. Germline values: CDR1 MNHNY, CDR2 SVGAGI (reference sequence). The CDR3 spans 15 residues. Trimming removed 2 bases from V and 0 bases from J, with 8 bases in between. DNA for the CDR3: TGTGCCAGCAGTTACGAGGGCCTCTCTGGAAACACCATATATTTT. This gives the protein CASSYEGLSGNTIYF.

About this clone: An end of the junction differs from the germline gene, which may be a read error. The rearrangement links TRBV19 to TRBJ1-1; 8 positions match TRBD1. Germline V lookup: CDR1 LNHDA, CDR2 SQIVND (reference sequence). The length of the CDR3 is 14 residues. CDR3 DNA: TGTGCCAGTAGTCTAGACAGGGGTGTCCCTGAAGCTTTCTTT. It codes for CASSLDRGVPEAFF.